Listed below are T cell receptor beta chains from one sample, sequenced in a study of T-cell reconstitution after alpha-beta-depleted transplantation in children. In TCRdb, the PCR reads were re-called with MiXCR into one record per CDR3 protein. Of about 350,000 distinct CDR3 sequences detected, about an eighth appear once; the ten largest clones hold over 3.5%. The material was PBMCs, obtained from the stem cell graft. These receptors were collected from a human donor who donated a stem cell graft to a child with Fanconi anemia. CDR3s include the opening cysteine and the closing phenylalanine or tryptophan. The order of the fields is CDR3 DNA, CDR3 protein, clone size, D gene, J gene, V gene. A D gene is named only where the DNA matches it firmly. Not all rows give a size; the values are once, few, many and, for expanded clones, a class.

cdr3_nt: TGCGCCAGCAGCCAGGGGGAAAACTATGGCTACACCTTC; cdr3_aa: CASSQGENYGYTF; clone_size: many; d_call: TRBD1; j_call: TRBJ1-2; v_call: TRBV5-1
cdr3_nt: TGCAGTACCCGGGACAGCTCTCAAAATGAGCAGTTCTTC; cdr3_aa: CSTRDSSQNEQFF; clone_size: -; d_call: TRBD1; j_call: TRBJ2-1; v_call: TRBV29-1
cdr3_nt: TGCAGTGCTAGAGATCCCGCTGACAGGGGAGGCGACGAGCAGTACTTC; cdr3_aa: CSARDPADRGGDEQYF; clone_size: few; d_call: TRBD1; j_call: TRBJ2-7; v_call: TRBV20-1
cdr3_nt: TGCAGTGCTAGTAAGTCTGGCGGGCGACAGTCCTACGAGCAGTACTTC; cdr3_aa: CSASKSGGRQSYEQYF; clone_size: -; d_call: -; j_call: TRBJ2-7; v_call: TRBV20-1
cdr3_nt: TGTGCCAGCAGCTTTCAGACAGGGAGCGAGACCCAGTACTTC; cdr3_aa: CASSFQTGSETQYF; clone_size: -; d_call: TRBD1; j_call: TRBJ2-5; v_call: TRBV7-2
cdr3_nt: TGCGCCAGCAGCCCTCCGGGACTAGCGGACACCGGGGAGCTGTTTTTT; cdr3_aa: CASSPPGLADTGELFF; clone_size: -; d_call: TRBD2; j_call: TRBJ2-2; v_call: TRBV5-1
cdr3_nt: TGTGCCAGCAGTGAAGGGGATTCTTACTACAATGAGCAGTTCTTC; cdr3_aa: CASSEGDSYYNEQFF; clone_size: many; d_call: -; j_call: TRBJ2-1; v_call: TRBV28
cdr3_nt: TGTGCCAGCAGTCAAACTAGCATAGATACGCAGTATTTT; cdr3_aa: CASSQTSIDTQYF; clone_size: few; d_call: -; j_call: TRBJ2-3; v_call: TRBV6-2/TRBV6-3
cdr3_nt: TGTGCCAGCAGTCCTTCAGGGCAGCGCGAGCAGTACTTC; cdr3_aa: CASSPSGQREQYF; clone_size: many; d_call: -; j_call: TRBJ2-7; v_call: TRBV6-5
cdr3_nt: TGTGCCAGCAGCCAAGATAGAGGAGGCGGGGAGCTGTTTTTT; cdr3_aa: CASSQDRGGGELFF; clone_size: many; d_call: -; j_call: TRBJ2-2; v_call: TRBV4-2
cdr3_nt: TGTGCCAGCAGCCTCACGAAGACAGGGAGCCGGTCCAATGAGCAGTTCTTC; cdr3_aa: CASSLTKTGSRSNEQFF; clone_size: many; d_call: TRBD1; j_call: TRBJ2-1; v_call: TRBV4-2
cdr3_nt: TGTGCCAGCAGCCCCAAACTAGCGGGGGACTCCACAGATACGCAGTATTTT; cdr3_aa: CASSPKLAGDSTDTQYF; clone_size: few; d_call: TRBD2; j_call: TRBJ2-3; v_call: TRBV7-2
cdr3_nt: TGTGCCAGCACCGGGGACCTGGACGGCTACTATGGCTACACCTTC; cdr3_aa: CASTGDLDGYYGYTF; clone_size: many; d_call: -; j_call: TRBJ1-2; v_call: TRBV18
cdr3_nt: TGTGCCAGTAGTACCCCCAGGAGGGGAAAGAGCACCGGGGAGCTGTTTTTT; cdr3_aa: CASSTPRRGKSTGELFF; clone_size: few; d_call: -; j_call: TRBJ2-2; v_call: TRBV19